This T cell receptor beta chain was obtained from a study of a mutant IDH1 vaccine in newly diagnosed glioma. Overall study: Of treated patients, around 62% were men and about 38% women, averaging around 40 years.

Remarks on this clone: Its target is not known.

Germline V gives CDR1 SGDLS, CDR2 YYNGEE. This CDR3 is 14 amino acids long. V lost 4 bases to trimming and J lost 7 bases, with 17 bases between them. The data were produced by immunoSEQ multiplex PCR, yet TCRdb's version contains in-frame clones alone and is incomplete. Of around 88,000 clones listed, around 77% were seen once; the top ten hold roughly 6.9%. Regarding the study as a whole: With respect to changes in top peripheral T cell clonotypes, pseudoprogression seemed unrelated.

Specified time point: baseline, week 1 (first vaccination visit). Treatment specified: pre-vaccination baseline after standard-of-care therapy. The gene calls are TRBV9 and TRBJ1-2; maybe TRBD1 (5 bases). The specimen comprised PBMCs, sampled from a glioma patient treated with radiotherapy, temozolomide or both. This clonotype originated in a man in his forties with glioma. The CDR3 reads CASSPDGAAIGYTF. The CDR3 coding sequence is TGTGCCAGCAGCCCCGACGGGGCAGCCATTGGCTACACCTTC.